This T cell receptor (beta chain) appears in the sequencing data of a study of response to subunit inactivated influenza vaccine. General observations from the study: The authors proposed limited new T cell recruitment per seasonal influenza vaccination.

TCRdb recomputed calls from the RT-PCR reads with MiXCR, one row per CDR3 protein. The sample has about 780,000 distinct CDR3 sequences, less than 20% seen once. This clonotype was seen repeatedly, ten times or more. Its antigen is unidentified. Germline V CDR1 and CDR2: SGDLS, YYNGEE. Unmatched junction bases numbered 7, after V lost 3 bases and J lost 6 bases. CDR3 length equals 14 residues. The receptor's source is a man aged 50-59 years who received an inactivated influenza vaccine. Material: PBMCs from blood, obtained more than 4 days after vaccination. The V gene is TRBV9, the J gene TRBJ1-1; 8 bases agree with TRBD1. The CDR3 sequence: CASSGPQGGAEAFF. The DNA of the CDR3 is TGTGCCAGCAGCGGACCACAGGGGGGGGCTGAAGCTTTCTTT. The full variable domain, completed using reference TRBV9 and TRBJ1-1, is DSGVTQTPKHLITATGQRVTLRCSPRSGDLSVYWYQQSLDQGLQFLIQYYNGEERAKGNILERFSAQQFPDLHSELNLSSLELGDSALYFCASSGPQGGAEAFFGQGTRLTVV.